The source of this T cell receptor beta chain is a study of blood T cell repertoires in COVID-19. Study-wide background: Italy, Spain and the United States were the sources of the convalescent and acute COVID-19 samples.

This CDR3 region has 13 residues. The germline V gene has CDR1 SGHKS and CDR2 YYEKEE (reference sequence). Trimming shortened V by 2 bases and J by 1 base, and 7 bases separated the two germline ends. Here immunoSEQ multiplex PCR was the method, and the copy in TCRdb shows in-frame clones only, minus some. Here the sample spans more than 300,000 clones, approximately 88% being singletons. The V call is TRBV5-5, the J call TRBJ2-7; no clear D. The sequenced material came from peripheral blood. The clonotype originates from a man younger than 30 who had recovered from COVID-19. The CDR3 DNA reads TGTGCCAGCAGCTTTTACAGTTCCTACGAGCAGTACTTC. Translation gives CASSFYSSYEQYF. The variable domain in full, completed from reference TRBV5-5 and TRBJ2-7, reads DAGVTQSPTHLIKTRGQQVTLRCSPISGHKSVSWYQQVLGQGPQFIFQYYEKEERGRGNFPDRFSARQFPNYSSELNVNALLLGDSALYLCASSFYSSYEQYFGPGTRLTVT.